The present T cell receptor beta chain was sequenced within a study of blood T cell repertoires in COVID-19. In the study overall: Italy, Spain and the United States were the sources of the convalescent and acute COVID-19 samples.

Authors' data handling: Scientists estimated how many nucleated cells there were by amplifying reference gene primers. The repertoire was sequenced with immunoSEQ multiplex PCR; TCRdb's copy has only in-frame clones and lacks some. V and J calls plus clone size are reproduced from that table; the DNA served to infer D and trimming. The data show 300,000 to 450,000 clones, with roughly 87% seen just once and around 4% held by the top ten. With 6 bases removed from V and 6 bases from J, the gap between germline ends came to 26 bases. Germline CDR1 reads MRHNA; CDR2 reads SNTAGT. CDR3 length equals 17 residues.

The receptor comes from a woman aged 55-70 years with COVID-19, enrolled during active disease. Sequencing was done on a sample of peripheral blood. The V and J genes are TRBV6-4 and TRBJ1-2; possible D gene TRBD1, 5 bases. CDR3 coding DNA: TGTGCCAGCAGCGCCCCCTTTTGGCAGGGTAAGGCGGATGGCTACACCTTC. It yields the protein CASSAPFWQGKADGYTF.